Below, 14 T cell receptor beta chains from the same sample are listed, as sequenced in a study of identical twins (dated by TCRdb to about 2016). Library creation used 5' RACE. Reads for this sample came from an Illumina HiSeq 2000. Using fastp trimming at Q25 and MiXCR clonotype assembly, TCRdb reanalyzed the public sequencing data and kept in-frame beta chains. Rows with one shared CDR3 protein collapse into an entry with the most common genes and DNA. The sample table holds some 250,000 distinct CDR3 sequences, of which around 6.5% were seen once. The ten top clones hold more than 12% of the sample. These data also formed part of another study, on T cells expressing NK-cell markers.

The sample was CD8+ T cells sorted from blood. The receptors originated from a woman aged 18-35 years in good health.

The genes are TRBV6-1 and TRBJ2-1, with D possibly TRBD2 on 7 matching bases. The V gene lost 8 bases and the J gene lost 6 bases, with 14 bases spanning the gap. The CDR3 totals 13 residues. The germline CDR1 and CDR2 sequences are MNHNS and SASEGT. CDR3 sequence (DNA): TGTGCCAGCCGGACTAGGGGGATCAATGAGCAGTTCTTC. Translated: CASRTRGINEQFF.

The table lists this clonotype with a few counts. The chain is built from TRBV5-8 and TRBJ2-7; 10 bases agree with TRBD2. J was trimmed by 3 bases and V by 1 base; bases with no gene match: 4. Germline CDR1 SGHTS, CDR2 YDEGEE. The CDR3 consists of 15 residues. CDR3 residues: CASSLSLAGVYEQYF. The CDR3 region has the DNA TGTGCCAGCAGCTTGAGTCTAGCGGGAGTCTACGAGCAGTACTTC.

The rearrangement links TRBV10-1 to TRBJ2-5, with 11 bases lining up with TRBD2. Trimming cost V 6 bases and J 5 bases; bases outside gene matches: 2. Germline lookup yields CDR1 WNHNN and CDR2 SYGVQD (reference sequence). This CDR3 region has 13 residues. DNA of the CDR3: TGCGCCAGCAGCGGGACTAGCGGTGAGACCCAGTACTTC. Its translation: CASSGTSGETQYF.

J is TRBJ1-2 and V is TRBV5-1, with no clear D. V was trimmed by 2 bases and J by 0 bases, leaving 5 bases between them. The germline V gene encodes CDR1 SGHRS and CDR2 YFSETQ. The CDR3 contains 13 residues. CDR3 in DNA: TGCGCCAGCAGCTTAAGAACTAACTATGGCTACACCTTC. It encodes CASSLRTNYGYTF.

V and J are TRBV7-8 and TRBJ1-2, with a possible D match to TRBD1 (6 bases). Germline lookup yields CDR1 SGHVS and CDR2 FQNEAQ. Trimming pared 5 bases from V and 4 bases from J, leaving 17 bases between. CDR3 length equals 15 residues. The CDR3 sequence: CASSEGGTFGYGYTF. As DNA, the CDR3 is TGTGCCAGCAGCGAGGGGGGGACTTTCGGCTATGGCTACACCTTC.

CDR3 protein: CSVESTGGWTDTQYF. The DNA of the CDR3 is TGCAGCGTTGAGTCGACAGGGGGCTGGACAGATACGCAGTATTTT. This chain uses TRBV29-1 with TRBJ2-3; 10 positions agree with TRBD1. The CDR3 is 15 residues long. With 3 bases clipped from V and 3 bases from J, the junction kept 6 bases outside the gene matches. The germline CDR1 and CDR2 sequences are SQVTM and ANQGSEA.

This clonotype has more than one count but fewer than ten. The rearrangement links TRBV5-1 to TRBJ2-5; tentatively, D is TRBD1 or TRBD2 (6 bases each). Germline assignment: CDR1 SGHRS and CDR2 YFSETQ. CDR3 length: 15 amino acids. The V and J ends lost 0 bases and 1 base respectively, with 10 bases between them. The DNA for the CDR3 is TGCGCCAGCAGCTTGGCGGGGGCGATCCAAGAGACCCAGTACTTC. Its protein product is CASSLAGAIQETQYF.

This clonotype was seen a few times. This rearrangement joins TRBV29-1 to TRBJ2-1; 8 bases map to TRBD2. V trimming: 6 bases; J trimming: 6 bases; junction bases outside the gene matches: 19. Germline V gene sequence: CDR1 SQVTM, CDR2 ANQGSEA. CDR3 length equals 17 residues. The CDR3 protein is CSVPIPSGRHLGNEQFF. CDR3 DNA sequence: TGCAGCGTGCCCATTCCTAGCGGGCGGCATTTAGGCAATGAGCAGTTCTTC.

This clonotype has more than one count but fewer than ten. The chain recombines TRBV3-1 with TRBJ2-5; 9 bases agree with TRBD2. The V segment lost 0 bases and the J segment 5 bases; nucleotides outside the gene matches: 13. This CDR3 spans 18 amino acids. Germline CDR1 is LGHDT and CDR2 is YNNKEL (reference sequence). As DNA, the CDR3 is TGTGCCAGCAGCCAAGATTGGGGAATAGCGGGAGAAAATGAGACCCAGTACTTC. Residues: CASSQDWGIAGENETQYF.

In this sample, this clonotype turned up many times. V gene TRBV5-1 combines with J gene TRBJ1-5; D not resolved. Trimming shortened V by 0 bases and J by 9 bases, and 16 bases separated the two germline ends. CDR1 and CDR2 (germline): SGHRS, YFSETQ. This CDR3 comprises 15 residues. CDR3 in amino acids: CASSLEFHGPPPQHF. The CDR3, as DNA: TGCGCCAGCAGCTTGGAGTTCCATGGGCCTCCGCCCCAGCATTTT.

The chain employs TRBV11-3 and TRBJ1-2, with D possibly matching TRBD1 (5 bases). There are 17 residues in the CDR3. The V end was cut by 0 bases, the J end by 4 bases, with 18 bases between. Per the germline V gene, CDR1 is SGHNT and CDR2 is YENEEA. CDR3 in amino acids: CASSLEGLGRESYGYTF. CDR3 nucleotides: TGTGCCAGCAGCTTAGAAGGCTTAGGCAGGGAATCCTATGGCTACACCTTC.

This clonotype came up a few times. This chain links TRBV7-8 with TRBJ2-2; D gene ambiguous. V lost 1 base and J 5 bases, leaving 14 bases between the germline ends. The CDR3 loop spans 16 amino acids. CDR1 and CDR2 from the germline V gene are SGHVS and FQNEAQ. The CDR3 DNA reads TGTGCCAGCAGCTTAGTCCAGGACCTTTCTACCGGGGAGCTGTTTTTT. It codes for CASSLVQDLSTGELFF.

This clonotype was seen at least ten times. The chain has TRBV9 and TRBJ2-7, with 9 bases identical to TRBD1. The V gene end was trimmed by 4 bases and the J gene end by 7 bases; junction bases not matched to a gene: 12. This CDR3 is 15 amino acids long. Germline V lookup: CDR1 SGDLS, CDR2 YYNGEE. The CDR3 region is CASSRTGGAGNEQYF. Here the CDR3 DNA reads TGTGCCAGCAGCCGTACAGGGGGCGCAGGGAATGAGCAGTACTTC. Using reference TRBV9 and TRBJ2-7 for the parts outside the CDR3, the full variable domain is DSGVTQTPKHLITATGQRVTLRCSPRSGDLSVYWYQQSLDQGLQFLIQYYNGEERAKGNILERFSAQQFPDLHSELNLSSLELGDSALYFCASSRTGGAGNEQYFGPGTRLTVT.

Of note for this clonotype: A much larger clone lies a single base off, so this may be a read error. The rearrangement joins TRBV12-3 or TRBV12-4 to TRBJ2-2; 7 bases match TRBD2. The CDR3 has 15 residues. Trimming cost V 4 bases and J 4 bases; bases outside gene matches: 6. CDR3 nucleotides: TGTGCCAGCAGTTCCCGGGGAGGGCTCACCGGGGAGCTGTTTTTT. Its protein product is CASSSRGGLTGELFF.